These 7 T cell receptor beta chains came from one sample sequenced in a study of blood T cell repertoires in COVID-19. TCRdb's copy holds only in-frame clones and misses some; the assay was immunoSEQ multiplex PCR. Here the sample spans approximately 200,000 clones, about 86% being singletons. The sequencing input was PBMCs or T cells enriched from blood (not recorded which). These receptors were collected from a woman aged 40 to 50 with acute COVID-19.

CDR3 protein: CASSFTLGTSGRHNEQFF. DNA for the CDR3: TGTGCCAGCAGCTTCACCCTCGGGACTAGCGGGAGGCACAATGAGCAGTTCTTC. The V call is TRBV5-5, the J call TRBJ2-1; TRBD2 matches at 15 bases. Per the germline V gene, CDR1 is SGHKS and CDR2 is YYEKEE (reference sequence). CDR3 length equals 18 residues. V was pared by 2 bases and J by 5 bases, with 8 bases of the junction left unmatched.

CDR3 region: CASSLAEQGEEQFF. In DNA, the CDR3 is TGTGCCAGCAGCCTCGCAGAACAGGGTGAGGAGCAGTTCTTC. The V call is TRBV4-2, the J call TRBJ2-1; tentative D call: TRBD1 (6 bases). With 4 bases removed from V and 10 bases from J, the gap between germline ends came to 17 bases. Germline V gene data show CDR1 as LGHNA and CDR2 as YNFKEQ. This CDR3 has 14 residues.

As DNA, the CDR3 is TGTGCCAGCAGCCCCGGGACAGGGGGCAATGGCTACACCTTC. Its translation is CASSPGTGGNGYTF. V usage is TRBV5-4 and J usage is TRBJ1-2; TRBD1 matches at 12 bases. Germline CDR1 and CDR2: SGHNT and YYREEE (reference sequence). Trimming at V came to 4 bases and at J to 6 bases, leaving 4 bases not matched to a gene. This CDR3 has 14 residues.

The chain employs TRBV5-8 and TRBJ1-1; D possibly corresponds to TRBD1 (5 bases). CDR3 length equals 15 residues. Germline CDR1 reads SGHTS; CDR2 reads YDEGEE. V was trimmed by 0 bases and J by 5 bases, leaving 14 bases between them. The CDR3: CASSLGLWKGTEAFF. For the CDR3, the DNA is TGTGCCAGCAGCTTGGGTTTATGGAAGGGGACTGAAGCTTTCTTT.

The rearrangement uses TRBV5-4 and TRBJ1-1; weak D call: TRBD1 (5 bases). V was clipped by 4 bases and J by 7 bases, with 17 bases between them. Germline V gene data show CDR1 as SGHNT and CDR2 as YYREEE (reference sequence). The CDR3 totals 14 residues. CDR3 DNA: TGTGCCAGCAGCGGCGGGACGGCCGGGGGTGAAGCTTTCTTT. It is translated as CASSGGTAGGEAFF.

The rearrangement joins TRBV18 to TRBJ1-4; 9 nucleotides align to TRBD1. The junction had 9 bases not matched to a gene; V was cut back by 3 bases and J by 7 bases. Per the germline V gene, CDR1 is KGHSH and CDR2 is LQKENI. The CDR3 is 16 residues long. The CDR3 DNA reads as TGTGCCAGCTCACCTACCGGGACAGGGCAGGGTGAAAAACTGTTTTTT. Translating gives CASSPTGTGQGEKLFF. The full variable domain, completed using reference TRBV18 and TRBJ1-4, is NAGVMQNPRHLVRRRGQEARLRCSPMKGHSHVYWYRQLPEEGLKFMVYLQKENIIDESGMPKERFSAEFPKEGPSILRIQQVVRGDSAAYFCASSPTGTGQGEKLFFGSGTQLSVL.

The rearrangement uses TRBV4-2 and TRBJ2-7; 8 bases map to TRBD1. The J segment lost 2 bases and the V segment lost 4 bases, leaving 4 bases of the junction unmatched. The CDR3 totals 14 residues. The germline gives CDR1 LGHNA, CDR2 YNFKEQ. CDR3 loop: CASSRDRGTYEQYF. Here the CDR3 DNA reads TGTGCCAGCAGCCGAGACAGGGGTACCTACGAGCAGTACTTC.